This entry describes one T cell receptor beta chain. The data stem from a study of blood T cell repertoires in COVID-19. As for the study in general: Samples representing acute and convalescent COVID-19 were sourced from the United States, Italy and Spain. In each case, the material was cDNA or gDNA derived from T cells, B-cell-depleted T cells, or PBMCs.

In the original workflow: Amplified reference gene primers provided the basis for estimating nucleated cell counts. Only in-frame clones appear in the TCRdb table, and some are missing; sequencing was by immunoSEQ multiplex PCR. Clone size and V and J calls were adopted from that table, with D and trimming inferred from the DNA. The sample includes roughly 70,000 clones, 80% to 90% of them seen just once. Germline-derived CDR1 and CDR2 are MDHEN and SYDVKM. The CDR3 spans 12 residues. V dropped 7 bases and J dropped 0 bases, with 4 bases sitting between them. The receptor was isolated from a woman older than 75 with active or convalescent COVID-19. The specimen sequenced was peripheral blood. The chain carries TRBV28 and TRBJ1-3; D gene uncertain. The CDR3 DNA follows: TGTGCCAGCATCGGCTCTGGAAACACCATATATTTT. Translated: CASIGSGNTIYF.